These T cell receptor beta chains were read from a single sample in a study of tumour-infiltrating T cells in Burkitt lymphoma. Clones were read by immunoSEQ multiplex PCR, and TCRdb kept only the in-frame ones, dropping some. The repertoire has 1,300 or so clones, about 11% of them found once; the top ten carry roughly 4.9%. Sequencing used tumor tissue. These receptors were collected from a human donor with Burkitt lymphoma. Each CDR3 is given with its conserved first and last residue. D genes are given only for firm matches. Expanded clones are given a class, and other clones once, few, many or no size at all.

d_call: TRBD1
cdr3_length: 15
j_call: TRBJ1-5
clone_size: few
v_call: TRBV5-1
cdr3_aa: CASSLGTGGYQPQHF
cdr3_nt: TGCGCCAGCAGCTTGGGGACAGGGGGGTATCAGCCCCAGCATTTT

d_call: TRBD1
cdr3_length: 13
j_call: TRBJ1-5
clone_size: -
v_call: TRBV19
cdr3_aa: CASRGQGDQPQHF
cdr3_nt: TGTGCCAGTCGGGGGCAGGGGGATCAGCCCCAGCATTTT

d_call: -
cdr3_length: 17
j_call: TRBJ2-7
clone_size: -
v_call: TRBV6-1
cdr3_aa: CASSEYGTAGLTYEQYF
cdr3_nt: TGTGCCAGCAGTGAATATGGGACAGCGGGGCTTACCTACGAGCAGTACTTC

d_call: -
cdr3_length: 14
j_call: TRBJ1-2
clone_size: -
v_call: TRBV7-8
cdr3_aa: CASSHRETNYGYTF
cdr3_nt: TGTGCCAGCAGCCACCGAGAAACTAACTATGGCTACACCTTC

d_call: -
cdr3_length: 13
j_call: TRBJ1-4
clone_size: few
v_call: TRBV7-9
cdr3_aa: CATELKIDEKLFF
cdr3_nt: TGTGCCACGGAATTGAAGATAGATGAAAAACTGTTTTTT

d_call: -
cdr3_length: 16
j_call: TRBJ2-2
clone_size: few
v_call: TRBV9
cdr3_aa: CASSVGKGSGTGELFF
cdr3_nt: TGTGCCAGCAGCGTAGGGAAAGGGTCGGGCACCGGGGAACTGTTTTTT

d_call: -
cdr3_length: 13
j_call: TRBJ1-1
clone_size: few
v_call: TRBV19
cdr3_aa: CATSWGENTEAFF
cdr3_nt: TGTGCCACCTCGTGGGGAGAGAACACTGAAGCTTTCTTT

d_call: -
cdr3_length: 11
j_call: TRBJ1-2
clone_size: -
v_call: TRBV18
cdr3_aa: CASSPDYGYTF
cdr3_nt: TGTGCCAGCTCACCGGACTATGGCTACACCTTC

d_call: -
cdr3_length: 16
j_call: TRBJ1-1
clone_size: -
v_call: TRBV7-9
cdr3_aa: CASSPNGWGSNTEAFF
cdr3_nt: TGTGCCAGCAGCCCAAATGGTTGGGGTAGTAATACTGAAGCTTTCTTT

d_call: TRBD1
cdr3_length: 15
j_call: TRBJ1-1
clone_size: -
v_call: TRBV27
cdr3_aa: CASSLTGGISGEAFF
cdr3_nt: TGTGCCAGCAGTCTGACAGGGGGAATCAGCGGCGAGGCTTTCTTT

d_call: -
cdr3_length: 13
j_call: TRBJ2-2
clone_size: few
v_call: TRBV28
cdr3_aa: CASTLSAGWELFF
cdr3_nt: TGTGCCAGCACCCTCTCGGCCGGTTGGGAGCTGTTTTTT

d_call: -
cdr3_length: 16
j_call: TRBJ1-1
clone_size: large
v_call: TRBV29-1
cdr3_aa: CSVEGSSEGMNTEAFF
cdr3_nt: TGCAGCGTTGAAGGGAGTTCGGAGGGAATGAACACTGAAGCTTTCTTT

d_call: TRBD2
cdr3_length: 15
j_call: TRBJ2-5
clone_size: few
v_call: TRBV7-2
cdr3_aa: CASSLWGGQQETQYF
cdr3_nt: TGTGCCAGCAGCTTATGGGGAGGGCAGCAAGAGACCCAGTACTTC

d_call: -
cdr3_length: 11
j_call: TRBJ2-7
clone_size: -
v_call: TRBV19
cdr3_aa: CASSRYPRGYF
cdr3_nt: TGTGCCAGTAGTAGATACCCCCGAGGGTACTTC

d_call: TRBD1
cdr3_length: 15
j_call: TRBJ2-7
clone_size: -
v_call: TRBV19
cdr3_aa: CASSRTGASSYEQYF
cdr3_nt: TGTGCCAGTAGTAGGACAGGGGCCAGCTCCTACGAGCAGTACTTC